This T cell receptor (beta chain) was captured by sequencing in a study of OX40 agonist ivuxolimab in advanced cancers. Clones were read by immunoSEQ multiplex PCR, and TCRdb kept only the in-frame ones, dropping some. The table shows approximately 49,000 clones, with roughly four fifths occurring only once. The receptor was isolated from an adult with an advanced solid tumor such as melanoma, head and neck, liver or kidney cancer. Material: CD4+ or CD8+ T cells sorted from blood, obtained in a trial of the OX40 agonist ivuxolimab.

The CDR3 protein is CASRLAGWDYEQYF. The CDR3 nucleotides read TGTGCCAGCAGACTAGCGGGGTGGGACTACGAGCAGTACTTC. The rearrangement uses TRBV2 and TRBJ2-7; 10 bases agree with TRBD2. The CDR3 covers 14 residues. J lost 3 bases, V lost 6 bases, and 5 bases had no gene match. CDR1 and CDR2 (germline): SNHLY, FYNNEI.